These 32 T cell receptor beta chains share one sample of origin, sequenced in a study of blood T cell repertoires in COVID-19. The repertoire was sequenced with immunoSEQ multiplex PCR; TCRdb's copy has only in-frame clones and lacks some. The table lists about 130,000 clones, approximately 88% of them singletons. Material: peripheral blood. The source of these receptors is a woman aged 25 to 45 who had recovered from COVID-19.

This chain uses TRBV9 with TRBJ1-2; D call uncertain. The CDR3 length is 15 residues. Deletions cut 0 bases from V and 8 bases from J, with 17 bases between. The germline V gene has CDR1 SGDLS and CDR2 YYNGEE. CDR3 nucleotides: TGTGCCAGCAGCGTAGGGCAGTCGTCTAGCCTGGGCTACACCTTC. This sequence encodes CASSVGQSSSLGYTF.

The CDR3 DNA is TGTGCCAGTAGTATAGTAGGGGGCACTGAAGCTTTCTTT. Amino acid sequence: CASSIVGGTEAFF. The chain carries TRBV19 and TRBJ1-1, with D maybe TRBD1 (6 bases). The length of the CDR3 is 13 residues. V lost 1 base and J 4 bases, leaving 7 bases between the germline ends. Germline V gene lookup returns CDR1 LNHDA and CDR2 SQIVND (reference sequence).

The CDR3 is CASSPTGTGGYQPQHF. As DNA, the CDR3 is TGTGCCAGCAGCCCAACCGGGACAGGAGGGTATCAGCCCCAGCATTTT. The gene calls are TRBV7-2 and TRBJ1-5, with 8 bases identical to TRBD1. The ends lost 5 bases at V and 5 bases at J; junction bases unmatched: 11. The CDR3 extends over 16 amino acids. Germline CDR1 SGHTA, CDR2 FQGNSA.

The genes are TRBV5-1 and TRBJ2-5, with 13 nucleotides matching TRBD2. V trimming: 4 bases; J trimming: 5 bases; junction bases outside the gene matches: 8. Germline V gives CDR1 SGHRS, CDR2 YFSETQ. The CDR3 runs 16 residues. CDR3 region: CASSLTSGGPGETQYF. In DNA, the CDR3 is TGCGCCAGCAGCCTGACTAGCGGGGGGCCCGGGGAGACCCAGTACTTC.

This chain connects TRBV7-2 to TRBJ1-4; D gene uncertain. Trimming pared 2 bases from V and 0 bases from J, leaving 4 bases between. The CDR3 length is 14 residues. From germline, CDR1 is SGHTA and CDR2 FQGNSA. CDR3 coding DNA: TGTGCCAGCAGCTTATTCGCAACTAATGAAAAACTGTTTTTT. Protein: CASSLFATNEKLFF.

This rearrangement joins TRBV7-9 to TRBJ2-5; 8 bases fit TRBD2. The CDR3 is made up of 14 amino acids. CDR1 SEHNR and CDR2 FQNEAQ come from the germline V gene (reference sequence). Losses at the gene ends were 6 bases for V and 5 bases for J; bases not matched to a gene: 8. As DNA, the CDR3 is TGTGCCAGCAGAGTGAGCGGGAGAGGGGAGACCCAGTACTTC. This codes for CASRVSGRGETQYF.

The V call is TRBV21-1, the J call TRBJ1-6. TRBV21-1 is a documented pseudogene. The CDR3 spans 17 residues. The DNA of the CDR3 is TGTGCCAGCAGCAAGGAGAGGGATACGACGGATAACTCACCCCTCCACTTT. Its protein product is CASSKERDTTDNSPLHF.

This chain links TRBV5-1 with TRBJ1-1; a possible D gene is TRBD1 (6 bases). The germline V gene encodes CDR1 SGHRS and CDR2 YFSETQ. The V and J ends lost 2 bases and 7 bases respectively, with 12 bases between them. This CDR3 contains 13 residues. The CDR3 is CASSFYREGEAFF. Here the CDR3 DNA reads TGCGCCAGCAGCTTCTACAGGGAAGGTGAAGCTTTCTTT.

This chain links TRBV6-1 with TRBJ1-2; unclear D gene. Between the trimmed V and J ends, which lost 2 bases and 8 bases, there was a span of 9 bases. Germline loops: CDR1 MNHNS, CDR2 SASEGT. CDR3 length equals 12 residues. The CDR3 region has the DNA TGTGCCAGCAGTGAAACAAATGAAGGCTACACCTTC. Translated, it gives CASSETNEGYTF.

This clone showed up just a few times. This rearrangement joins TRBV2 to TRBJ2-2, with TRBD2 matching 11 bases. The V gene's germline CDR1 is SNHLY and CDR2 FYNNEI. The CDR3 spans 15 residues. Trimming cost V 6 bases and J 2 bases; bases outside gene matches: 2. The CDR3 protein is CASRTSGGNTGELFF. The CDR3, as DNA: TGTGCCAGCAGAACTAGCGGGGGAAACACCGGGGAGCTGTTTTTT.

The chain's CDR3 is CASSSSGGAHNEQFF. The CDR3 region has the DNA TGTGCCAGCAGTTCTAGCGGGGGGGCCCACAATGAGCAGTTCTTC. The chain links TRBV27 to TRBJ2-1, with 12 bases matching TRBD2. Trimming at V came to 4 bases and at J to 5 bases, leaving 3 bases not matched to a gene. Germline CDR1 reads MNHEY; CDR2 reads SMNVEV (reference sequence). This CDR3 has 15 residues.

The chain joins TRBV7-6 to TRBJ2-7; TRBD2 aligns across 13 bases. V shed 2 bases and J 5 bases; nucleotides not matched to a gene: 12. The CDR3 totals 18 residues. Germline lookup yields CDR1 SGHVS and CDR2 FNYEAQ. Here the CDR3 DNA reads TGTGCCAGCAGCTTAAGACTAGCGGGAGGTCTAGGGCTAGACGAGCAGTACTTC. Residues: CASSLRLAGGLGLDEQYF.

The chain combines TRBV29-1 with TRBJ2-1; 7 bases align to TRBD2. Germline assignment: CDR1 SQVTM and CDR2 ANQGSEA. J lost 5 bases, V lost 4 bases, and 17 bases had no gene match. There are 17 residues in the CDR3. Written as DNA, the CDR3 is TGCAGCGTTGTTCCCCCAACCGAACTAGCGAGACACAATGAGCAGTTCTTC. Translating gives CSVVPPTELARHNEQFF.

The gene calls are TRBV9 and TRBJ2-7, with D tentatively TRBD1 (5 bases). The V end lost 1 base, the J end lost 3 bases, and 11 bases lay between the germline ends. The CDR3 consists of 14 residues. The germline V gene has CDR1 SGDLS and CDR2 YYNGEE. The CDR3 protein is CASSVSQGSYEQYF. The CDR3 coding sequence is TGTGCCAGCAGCGTAAGTCAGGGTAGCTACGAGCAGTACTTC.

V gene TRBV10-2 combines with J gene TRBJ2-5; no firm D call. The CDR3 covers 13 residues. Trimming cost V 2 bases and J 1 base, with 5 bases left between them. In germline, CDR1 is WSHSY, CDR2 SAAADI. The CDR3 DNA reads as TGCGCCAGCAGTGAGAACTCCCAAGAGACCCAGTACTTC. Residues: CASSENSQETQYF.

This clone was observed a single time. The rearrangement uses TRBV20-1 and TRBJ1-2; D remains ambiguous. CDR1 is DFQATT and CDR2 is SNEGSKA in the germline V gene (reference sequence). The CDR3 contains 11 residues. V was shortened by 3 bases and J by 1 base, with 3 bases between the two germline ends. CDR3: CSASSNYGYTF. DNA for the CDR3: TGCAGTGCTAGCAGTAACTATGGCTACACCTTC.

CDR3 in DNA: TGTGCCATCAGTATGGTAGCGGGGGGTGAGCAGTTCTTC. This sequence encodes CAISMVAGGEQFF. The chain is built from TRBV10-3 and TRBJ2-1; 10 bases match TRBD2. The CDR3 runs 13 residues. Germline CDR1 ENHRY, CDR2 SYGVKD. The V and J ends lost 5 bases and 9 bases, in that order; junction bases with no gene match: 4.

This clone was seen a handful of times. The chain has TRBV5-1 and TRBJ1-2, with D possibly matching TRBD1 (6 bases). This CDR3 contains 13 residues. V was trimmed by 4 bases and J by 9 bases, leaving 16 bases between them. Germline CDR1 reads SGHRS; CDR2 reads YFSETQ. This CDR3 reads CASSADVQGRYTF. Written as DNA, the CDR3 is TGCGCCAGCAGCGCGGATGTACAGGGACGCTACACCTTC.

The chain links TRBV11-2 to TRBJ2-7; 8 nucleotides match TRBD1. Germline CDR1 is SGHAT and CDR2 is FQNNGV. With 1 base clipped from V and 5 bases from J, the junction kept 4 bases outside the gene matches. The CDR3 totals 14 residues. Written as DNA, the CDR3 is TGTGCCAGCAGCTTAGGCCAGGGGGCCCACGAGCAGTACTTC. As protein: CASSLGQGAHEQYF.

The chain carries TRBV19 and TRBJ1-2, with unresolved D. In germline, CDR1 is LNHDA, CDR2 SQIVND (reference sequence). The CDR3 is 15 amino acids. Deletions cut 5 bases from V and 2 bases from J, with 15 bases between. The CDR3 region is CASSHPPTANYGYTF. CDR3 coding DNA: TGTGCCAGTAGTCATCCCCCCACAGCCAACTATGGCTACACCTTC.

The genes are TRBV6-1 and TRBJ1-3, with D hard to call. Trimming stripped 2 bases from V and 4 bases from J, with 9 bases between. The germline V gene encodes CDR1 MNHNS and CDR2 SASEGT. The CDR3 runs to 14 residues. CDR3 protein: CASSEKGRGNTIYF. CDR3 nucleotides: TGTGCCAGCAGTGAAAAAGGGAGGGGAAACACCATATATTTT.

The rearrangement joins TRBV18 to TRBJ2-6; a possible D gene is TRBD2 (5 bases). V was cut by 3 bases and J by 4 bases, with 7 bases left in between. The CDR3 is made up of 14 amino acids. CDR1 is KGHSH and CDR2 is LQKENI in the germline V gene. CDR3 loop: CASSPGEGANVLTF. The CDR3 DNA sequence: TGTGCCAGCTCACCGGGAGAAGGGGCCAACGTCCTGACTTTC.

The chain couples TRBV5-4 to TRBJ2-1, with 11 positions matching TRBD2. V dropped 4 bases and J dropped 8; count of bases not matched to a gene: 8. Looked up from germline, CDR1 is SGHNT and CDR2 is YYREEE (reference sequence). This CDR3 spans 15 amino acids. CDR3 loop: CASSRVVAGGHEQFF. In DNA, the CDR3 is TGTGCCAGCAGCCGGGTGGTAGCGGGAGGGCATGAGCAGTTCTTC.

This chain connects TRBV5-1 to TRBJ2-3; 9 bases align to TRBD2. This CDR3 spans 15 amino acids. V lost 0 bases, J lost 6 bases, and 5 bases stayed unmatched. Germline V gives CDR1 SGHRS, CDR2 YFSETQ. CDR3 sequence reads: CASSLVRGTSDTQYF. The CDR3 DNA sequence: TGCGCCAGCAGCTTGGTCCGAGGGACTAGCGATACGCAGTATTTT.

In DNA, the CDR3 is TGTGCCAGTAGTCTCCAGGGGGCAGGGGATAGCAATCAGCCCCAGCATTTT. Its translation is CASSLQGAGDSNQPQHF. The chain joins TRBV19 to TRBJ1-5; 8 bases are a match to TRBD1. The trim removed 5 bases at V and 0 bases at J, leaving 9 bases unmatched. Germline-derived CDR1 and CDR2 are LNHDA and SQIVND (reference sequence). The length of the CDR3 is 17 residues.

The rearrangement links TRBV5-1 to TRBJ2-3; 7 bases are a match to TRBD1. The CDR3 has 14 residues. Trimming took 4 bases from V and 2 from J; bases not matched to a gene: 4. Germline values: CDR1 SGHRS, CDR2 YFSETQ. This CDR3 reads CASSGQANTDTQYF. As DNA, the CDR3 is TGCGCCAGCAGCGGACAGGCGAACACAGATACGCAGTATTTT.

The J gene is TRBJ2-1, the V gene TRBV29-1, with 7 nucleotides matching TRBD1. V dropped 2 bases and J dropped 7; count of bases not matched to a gene: 5. The germline V gene has CDR1 SQVTM and CDR2 ANQGSEA. The CDR3 loop spans 13 amino acids. CDR3 nucleotide sequence: TGCAGCGTTGAAAGGGGGCTTAATAATGAGCAGTTCTTC. Its translation is CSVERGLNNEQFF.

The rearrangement links TRBV7-9 to TRBJ2-1; the match to TRBD2 covers 10 bases. The CDR3 sequence is 16 residues long. The J segment lost 4 bases and the V segment lost 5 bases, leaving 8 bases of the junction unmatched. From germline, CDR1 is SEHNR and CDR2 FQNEAQ (reference sequence). The CDR3 nucleotides read TGTGCCAGCAGCCCCCTAGCGGGAGTCGGATACAATGAGCAGTTCTTC. This encodes CASSPLAGVGYNEQFF.

The chain recombines TRBV19 with TRBJ1-2; 7 bases fit TRBD1. The CDR3 is 17 residues long. Germline loops: CDR1 LNHDA, CDR2 SQIVND (reference sequence). V lost 6 bases, J lost 3 bases, and 16 bases stayed unmatched. CDR3 DNA sequence: TGTGCCAGTAGCGCCGGCCCGCAATCCAGGGGGGACTATGGCTACACCTTC. Its protein product is CASSAGPQSRGDYGYTF.

The V call is TRBV7-3, the J call TRBJ2-6; 7 bases match TRBD1. Germline trimming cut 9 bases from V and 2 bases from J; bases unmatched to any gene: 10. The CDR3 is made up of 16 amino acids. CDR1 and CDR2 from the germline V gene are SGHTA and FQGTGA. CDR3 sequence: CASLLTGTTGANVLTF. CDR3 sequence (DNA): TGTGCCAGTCTACTGACAGGGACAACTGGGGCCAACGTCCTGACTTTC.

This chain links TRBV6-5 with TRBJ2-7; maybe TRBD1 (5 bases). There are 16 residues in the CDR3. Trimming stripped 1 base from V and 2 bases from J, with 15 bases between. From germline, CDR1 is MNHEY and CDR2 SVGAGI. CDR3 amino acids: CASSYLTRASTYEQYF. The DNA for the CDR3 is TGTGCCAGCAGTTACTTGACCAGGGCCAGCACCTACGAGCAGTACTTC.

This rearrangement joins TRBV11-2 to TRBJ1-2, with D perhaps matching TRBD1 (5 bases). V was cut by 6 bases and J by 5 bases, with 13 bases left in between. CDR1 is SGHAT, CDR2 FQNNGV, per germline. The CDR3 runs 13 residues. The CDR3 region is CASSQGGLYGYTF. The CDR3 nucleotides read TGTGCCAGCAGTCAGGGAGGACTATATGGCTACACCTTC.